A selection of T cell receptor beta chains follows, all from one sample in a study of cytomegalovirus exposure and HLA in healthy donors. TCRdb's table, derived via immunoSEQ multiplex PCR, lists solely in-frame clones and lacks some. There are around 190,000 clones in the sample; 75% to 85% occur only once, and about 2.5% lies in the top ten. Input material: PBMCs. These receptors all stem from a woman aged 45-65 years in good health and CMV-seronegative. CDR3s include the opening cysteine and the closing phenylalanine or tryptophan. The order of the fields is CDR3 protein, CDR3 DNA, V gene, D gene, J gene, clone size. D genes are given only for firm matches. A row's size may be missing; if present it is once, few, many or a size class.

cdr3_aa: CASSLDRRTEAFF
cdr3_nt: TGTGCCAGCAGCTTGGACAGGCGCACTGAAGCTTTCTTT
v_call: TRBV7-9
d_call: TRBD1
j_call: TRBJ1-1
clone_size: .

cdr3_aa: CASSSGTENQPQHF
cdr3_nt: TGCGCCAGCAGCTCCGGGACAGAGAATCAGCCCCAGCATTTT
v_call: TRBV5-1
d_call: TRBD1
j_call: TRBJ1-5
clone_size: .

cdr3_aa: CASSLPLAGNTGELFF
cdr3_nt: TGCGCCAGCAGCTTGCCCCTAGCGGGAAACACCGGGGAGCTGTTTTTT
v_call: TRBV5-1
d_call: TRBD2
j_call: TRBJ2-2
clone_size: .

cdr3_aa: CASSMVGAGTGGRKQFF
cdr3_nt: TGTGCCAGCAGCATGGTAGGGGCCGGGACAGGGGGCCGTAAGCAGTTCTTC
v_call: TRBV5-4
d_call: TRBD1
j_call: TRBJ2-1
clone_size: .

cdr3_aa: CASSVRTGNQPQHF
cdr3_nt: TGTGCCAGCAGTGTCCGGACGGGAAATCAGCCCCAGCATTTT
v_call: TRBV27
d_call: .
j_call: TRBJ1-5
clone_size: .

cdr3_aa: CASSSVSGGGSYEQYF
cdr3_nt: TGTGCCAGCAGTTCCGTTAGCGGGGGGGGCTCCTACGAGCAGTACTTC
v_call: TRBV28
d_call: TRBD2
j_call: TRBJ2-7
clone_size: .

cdr3_aa: CASSSFLAVSSYEQYF
cdr3_nt: TGTGCCAGCAGCAGCTTTCTAGCGGTCAGCTCCTACGAGCAGTACTTC
v_call: TRBV28
d_call: TRBD2
j_call: TRBJ2-7
clone_size: .

cdr3_aa: CASSLDAGGGGVQYF
cdr3_nt: TGTGCCAGCAGCTTAGATGCGGGAGGAGGGGGAGTGCAGTACTTC
v_call: TRBV7-2
d_call: TRBD2
j_call: TRBJ2-7
clone_size: .

cdr3_aa: CASSLMLLGANYGYTF
cdr3_nt: TGTGCCAGCAGCCTGATGCTCCTCGGGGCTAACTATGGCTACACCTTC
v_call: TRBV28
d_call: .
j_call: TRBJ1-2
clone_size: .

cdr3_aa: CASSPGGDTQETQYF
cdr3_nt: TGTGCCAGCAGCCCTGGGGGGGACACCCAAGAGACCCAGTACTTC
v_call: TRBV28
d_call: .
j_call: TRBJ2-5
clone_size: .

cdr3_aa: CASSRSATGAYEQYF
cdr3_nt: TGTGCCAGCAGCAGATCCGCGACAGGGGCCTACGAGCAGTACTTC
v_call: TRBV7-2
d_call: TRBD1
j_call: TRBJ2-7
clone_size: .

cdr3_aa: CASSTQGRNYGYTF
cdr3_nt: TGTGCCAGCAGTACCCAGGGGCGGAACTATGGCTACACCTTC
v_call: TRBV28
d_call: .
j_call: TRBJ1-2
clone_size: .

cdr3_aa: CASSYLGGDTGELFF
cdr3_nt: TGTGCCAGCAGTTACTTAGGAGGGGACACCGGGGAGCTGTTTTTT
v_call: TRBV6-5
d_call: .
j_call: TRBJ2-2
clone_size: .

cdr3_aa: CASTASWSSYNEQFF
cdr3_nt: TGTGCCAGCACCGCGAGCTGGAGCTCCTACAATGAGCAGTTCTTC
v_call: TRBV6-6
d_call: .
j_call: TRBJ2-1
clone_size: .

cdr3_aa: CASSRDRGNEKLFF
cdr3_nt: TGTGCCAGCAGCAGGGACCGGGGGAATGAAAAACTGTTTTTT
v_call: TRBV7-2
d_call: .
j_call: TRBJ1-4
clone_size: .

cdr3_aa: CASSVGSKEAYYEQYF
cdr3_nt: TGTGCCAGCAGCGTTGGGTCAAAGGAGGCTTACTACGAGCAGTACTTC
v_call: TRBV7-9
d_call: .
j_call: TRBJ2-7
clone_size: .

cdr3_aa: CASNPGQSYEQYF
cdr3_nt: TGTGCCAGCAACCCCGGACAGTCGTACGAGCAGTACTTC
v_call: TRBV5-4
d_call: .
j_call: TRBJ2-7
clone_size: .

cdr3_aa: CASSMGTRGLYNEQFF
cdr3_nt: TGTGCCAGTAGTATGGGCACAAGGGGGCTCTACAATGAGCAGTTCTTC
v_call: TRBV19
d_call: TRBD1
j_call: TRBJ2-1
clone_size: .

cdr3_aa: CASSSQGGNTEAFF
cdr3_nt: TGTGCCAGCAGCTCACAGGGTGGGAACACTGAAGCTTTCTTT
v_call: TRBV7-9
d_call: .
j_call: TRBJ1-1
clone_size: .

cdr3_aa: CASSLEGVNTEAFF
cdr3_nt: TGTGCCAGCAGCTTGGAGGGCGTGAACACTGAAGCTTTCTTT
v_call: TRBV7-2
d_call: .
j_call: TRBJ1-1
clone_size: .

cdr3_aa: CASSLSVSSNQPQHF
cdr3_nt: TGTGCCAGCAGTTTATCAGTTTCGAGCAATCAGCCCCAGCATTTT
v_call: TRBV28
d_call: .
j_call: TRBJ1-5
clone_size: .

cdr3_aa: CATSRKLGGEWIQYF
cdr3_nt: TGTGCCACCAGCAGAAAACTGGGAGGGGAATGGATTCAGTACTTC
v_call: TRBV15
d_call: TRBD2
j_call: TRBJ2-4
clone_size: .

cdr3_aa: CASSLSETKNQPQHF
cdr3_nt: TGTGCCAGCAGCTTATCAGAAACGAAGAATCAGCCCCAGCATTTT
v_call: TRBV7-9
d_call: .
j_call: TRBJ1-5
clone_size: once

cdr3_aa: CASLLLGAKIQETQYF
cdr3_nt: TGTGCCAGCCTCCTTTTAGGGGCGAAAATACAAGAGACCCAGTACTTC
v_call: TRBV21-1
d_call: .
j_call: TRBJ2-5
clone_size: .

cdr3_aa: CAISGSGDGYTF
cdr3_nt: TGTGCCATCAGTGGTTCAGGGGATGGCTACACCTTC
v_call: TRBV10-3
d_call: .
j_call: TRBJ1-2
clone_size: once

cdr3_aa: CASSGRASGSFEQYF
cdr3_nt: TGTGCCAGCAGTGGCCGGGCTAGCGGGAGCTTCGAGCAGTACTTC
v_call: TRBV6-1
d_call: TRBD2
j_call: TRBJ2-7
clone_size: .

cdr3_aa: CASSLAGSTRGGDTQYF
cdr3_nt: TGCGCCAGCAGCTTGGCGGGAAGTACCAGAGGAGGGGATACGCAGTATTTT
v_call: TRBV5-1
d_call: .
j_call: TRBJ2-3
clone_size: .

cdr3_aa: CASSSRRGTGPLYGYTF
cdr3_nt: TGTGCCAGCAGCTCCCGAAGGGGGACAGGGCCCCTTTATGGCTACACCTTC
v_call: TRBV5-8
d_call: TRBD1
j_call: TRBJ1-2
clone_size: once

cdr3_aa: CASRTGEYEQFF
cdr3_nt: TGTGCCAGCAGGACAGGGGAGTATGAGCAGTTCTTC
v_call: TRBV11-2
d_call: TRBD1
j_call: TRBJ2-1
clone_size: .

cdr3_aa: CASSLGPSTEAFF
cdr3_nt: TGTGCCAGCAGTTTAGGGCCGAGCACTGAAGCTTTCTTT
v_call: TRBV27
d_call: .
j_call: TRBJ1-1
clone_size: .

cdr3_aa: CASTKPWGGNEQYF
cdr3_nt: TGTGCCAGCACCAAACCCTGGGGGGGTAACGAGCAGTACTTC
v_call: TRBV28
d_call: TRBD2
j_call: TRBJ2-7
clone_size: once

cdr3_aa: CASSLKGDQNTEAFF
cdr3_nt: TGCGCCAGCAGCTTGAAAGGAGACCAGAACACTGAAGCTTTCTTT
v_call: TRBV5-1
d_call: .
j_call: TRBJ1-1
clone_size: .

cdr3_aa: CASSVRLAGYNEQFF
cdr3_nt: TGTGCCAGCAGCGTACGACTAGCGGGGTACAATGAGCAGTTCTTC
v_call: TRBV13
d_call: TRBD2
j_call: TRBJ2-1
clone_size: .

cdr3_aa: CASRPGQGDYQPQHF
cdr3_nt: TGTGCCAGCAGACCGGGACAGGGAGACTATCAGCCCCAGCATTTT
v_call: TRBV28
d_call: TRBD1
j_call: TRBJ1-5
clone_size: .

cdr3_aa: CASSAPGQGYEQYF
cdr3_nt: TGCGCCAGCAGTGCCCCCGGACAGGGCTACGAGCAGTACTTC
v_call: TRBV4-1
d_call: TRBD1
j_call: TRBJ2-7
clone_size: once

cdr3_aa: CASRPAGGEADTQYF
cdr3_nt: TGTGCCAGCAGGCCAGCGGGAGGAGAGGCAGATACGCAGTATTTT
v_call: TRBV28
d_call: TRBD2
j_call: TRBJ2-3
clone_size: once

cdr3_aa: CASSVKTGASTDTQYF
cdr3_nt: TGTGCCAGCAGCGTAAAAACAGGGGCTAGCACAGATACGCAGTATTTT
v_call: TRBV7-8
d_call: TRBD1
j_call: TRBJ2-3
clone_size: once

cdr3_aa: CASSVWEGYEQYF
cdr3_nt: TGTGCCAGCAGTGTCTGGGAGGGATACGAGCAGTACTTC
v_call: TRBV6-4
d_call: TRBD2
j_call: TRBJ2-7
clone_size: few

cdr3_aa: CASSLGQGDEKLFF
cdr3_nt: TGTGCCAGCAGCTTGGGGCAGGGGGATGAAAAACTGTTTTTT
v_call: TRBV7-9
d_call: TRBD1
j_call: TRBJ1-4
clone_size: .

cdr3_aa: CASSFRGGGEKLFF
cdr3_nt: TGTGCCAGCAGTTTCCGGGGTGGCGGTGAAAAACTGTTTTTT
v_call: TRBV27
d_call: .
j_call: TRBJ1-4
clone_size: .